This passage covers 4 T cell receptor beta chains from one sample sequenced in a study of blood T cell repertoires in COVID-19. The assay was immunoSEQ multiplex PCR, and TCRdb's table has in-frame clones only and misses some. The sample has around 320,000 clones, around 90% seen once. Sequenced input: PBMCs or T cells enriched from blood (not recorded which). Receptors were obtained from a woman aged 18-29 years with acute COVID-19.

This chain joins TRBV6-5 and TRBJ1-5; a weak D match, TRBD1 (5 bases). The CDR3 loop spans 13 amino acids. Germline loops: CDR1 MNHEY, CDR2 SVGAGI. Trimming cost V 6 bases and J 5 bases, with 11 bases left between them. The DNA of the CDR3 is TGTGCCAGCAGCCAGGGCCCGGATCAGCCCCAGCATTTT. Its protein is CASSQGPDQPQHF.

The chain's CDR3 is CSVAPSTMNGYTF. CDR3 nucleotide sequence: TGCAGCGTCGCGCCCTCCACGATGAATGGCTACACCTTC. The gene calls are TRBV29-1 and TRBJ1-2; the D is unclear. The length of the CDR3 is 13 residues. V was shortened by 6 bases and J by 6 bases, with 17 bases between the two germline ends. Germline-derived CDR1 and CDR2 are SQVTM and ANQGSEA.

The chain's CDR3 is CASSQYRGEAFF. In nucleotides, the CDR3 is TGTGCCAGCAGCCAATACAGGGGTGAAGCTTTCTTT. The chain links TRBV5-8 to TRBJ1-1, with 7 positions matching TRBD1. Germline values: CDR1 SGHTS, CDR2 YDEGEE. The CDR3 has 12 residues. Trimming removed 4 bases from V and 7 bases from J; junction bases left unmatched: 4.

The V and J genes are TRBV5-1 and TRBJ1-2; D unresolved. This CDR3 region has 14 residues. CDR1 and CDR2 from the germline V gene are SGHRS and YFSETQ. V was clipped by 0 bases and J by 3 bases, with 9 bases between them. The CDR3 sequence is CASSLGGDDYGYTF. The CDR3 region has the DNA TGCGCCAGCAGCTTGGGTGGAGACGACTATGGCTACACCTTC. Complete variable domain (other parts from reference TRBV5-1 and TRBJ1-2): KAGVTQTPRYLIKTRGQQVTLSCSPISGHRSVSWYQQTPGQGLQFLFEYFSETQRNKGNFPGRFSGRQFSNSRSEMNVSTLELGDSALYLCASSLGGDDYGYTFGSGTRLTVV.